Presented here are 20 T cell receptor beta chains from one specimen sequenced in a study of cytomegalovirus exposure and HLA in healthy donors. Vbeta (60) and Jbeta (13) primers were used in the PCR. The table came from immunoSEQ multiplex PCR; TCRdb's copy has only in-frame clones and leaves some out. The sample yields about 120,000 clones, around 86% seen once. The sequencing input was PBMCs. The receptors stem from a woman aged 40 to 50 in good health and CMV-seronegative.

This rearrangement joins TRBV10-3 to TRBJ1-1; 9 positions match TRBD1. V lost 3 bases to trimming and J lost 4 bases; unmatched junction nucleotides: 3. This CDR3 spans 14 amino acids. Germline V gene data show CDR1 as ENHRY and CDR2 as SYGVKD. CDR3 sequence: CAISEQGAGTEAFF. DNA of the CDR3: TGTGCCATCAGTGAACAGGGGGCCGGCACTGAAGCTTTCTTT.

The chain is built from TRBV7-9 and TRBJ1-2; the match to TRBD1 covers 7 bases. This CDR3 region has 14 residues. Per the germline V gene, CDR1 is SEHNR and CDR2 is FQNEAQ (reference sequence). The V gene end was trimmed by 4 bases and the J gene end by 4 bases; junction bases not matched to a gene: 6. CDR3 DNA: TGTGCCAGCAGCTCAGGACAGGCACCCTATGGCTACACCTTC. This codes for CASSSGQAPYGYTF.

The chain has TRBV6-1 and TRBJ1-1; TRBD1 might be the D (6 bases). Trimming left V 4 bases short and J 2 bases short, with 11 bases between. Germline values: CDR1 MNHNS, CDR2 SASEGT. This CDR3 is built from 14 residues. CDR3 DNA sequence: TGTGCCAGCAGTGGCAACAGGGTAAACACTGAAGCTTTCTTT. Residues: CASSGNRVNTEAFF.

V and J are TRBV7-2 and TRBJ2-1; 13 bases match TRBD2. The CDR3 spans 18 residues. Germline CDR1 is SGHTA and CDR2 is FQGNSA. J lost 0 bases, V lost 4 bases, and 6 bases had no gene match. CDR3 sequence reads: CASSSGLAGAISYNEQFF. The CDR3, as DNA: TGTGCCAGCAGCTCCGGACTAGCGGGGGCCATCTCCTACAATGAGCAGTTCTTC.

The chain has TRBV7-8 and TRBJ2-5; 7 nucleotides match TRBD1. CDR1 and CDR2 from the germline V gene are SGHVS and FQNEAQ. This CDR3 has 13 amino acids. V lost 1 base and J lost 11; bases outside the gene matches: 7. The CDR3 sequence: CASSLVLGTEQYF. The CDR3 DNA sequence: TGTGCCAGCAGCTTAGTGCTCGGGACAGAGCAGTACTTC.

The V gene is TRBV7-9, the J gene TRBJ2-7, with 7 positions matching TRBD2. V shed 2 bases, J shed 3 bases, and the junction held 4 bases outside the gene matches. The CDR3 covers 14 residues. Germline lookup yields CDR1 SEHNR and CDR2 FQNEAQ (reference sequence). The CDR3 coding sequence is TGTGCCAGCAGCTTAACCTGGACTAGCTACGAGCAGTACTTC. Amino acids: CASSLTWTSYEQYF.

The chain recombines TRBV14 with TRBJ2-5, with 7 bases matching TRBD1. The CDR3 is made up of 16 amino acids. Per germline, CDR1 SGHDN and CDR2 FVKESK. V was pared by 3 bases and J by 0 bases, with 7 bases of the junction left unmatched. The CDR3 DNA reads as TGTGCCAGCAGCCATTGGACAGGAAAGCACCAAGAGACCCAGTACTTC. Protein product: CASSHWTGKHQETQYF.

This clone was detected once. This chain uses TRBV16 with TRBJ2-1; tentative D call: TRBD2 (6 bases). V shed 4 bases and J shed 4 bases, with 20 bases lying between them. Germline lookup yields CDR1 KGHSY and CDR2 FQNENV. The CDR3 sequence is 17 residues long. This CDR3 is CASSPRLDPRSYNEQFF. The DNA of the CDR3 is TGTGCCAGCAGCCCTAGACTAGATCCTAGGTCTTACAATGAGCAGTTCTTC. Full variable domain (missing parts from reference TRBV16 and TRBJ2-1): GEEVAQTPKHLVRGEGQKAKLYCAPIKGHSYVFWYQQVLKNEFKFLISFQNENVFDETGMPKERFSAKCLPNSPCSLEIQATKLEDSAVYFCASSPRLDPRSYNEQFFGPGTRLTVL.

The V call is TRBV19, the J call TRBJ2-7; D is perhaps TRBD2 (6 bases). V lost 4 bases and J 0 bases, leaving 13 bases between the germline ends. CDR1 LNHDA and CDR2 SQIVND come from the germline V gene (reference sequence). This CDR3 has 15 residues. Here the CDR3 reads CASSRTGEGSYEQYF. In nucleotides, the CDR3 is TGTGCCAGTAGTAGGACGGGGGAAGGCTCCTACGAGCAGTACTTC.

Here the CDR3 reads CASSYSLDRAEAFF. As DNA, the CDR3 is TGTGCCAGCAGTTACTCTCTCGACAGGGCTGAAGCTTTCTTT. This chain uses TRBV6-5 with TRBJ1-1; 7 nucleotides match TRBD1. The CDR3 is 14 amino acids. Losses at the gene ends were 0 bases for V and 6 bases for J; bases not matched to a gene: 4. CDR1 is MNHEY, CDR2 SVGAGI, per germline.

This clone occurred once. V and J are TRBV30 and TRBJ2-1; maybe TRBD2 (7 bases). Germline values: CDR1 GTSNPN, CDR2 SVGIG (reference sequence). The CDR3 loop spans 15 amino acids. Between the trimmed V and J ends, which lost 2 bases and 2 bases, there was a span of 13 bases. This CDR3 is CAWSHPGGPYNEQFF. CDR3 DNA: TGTGCCTGGAGTCACCCGGGGGGCCCCTACAATGAGCAGTTCTTC.

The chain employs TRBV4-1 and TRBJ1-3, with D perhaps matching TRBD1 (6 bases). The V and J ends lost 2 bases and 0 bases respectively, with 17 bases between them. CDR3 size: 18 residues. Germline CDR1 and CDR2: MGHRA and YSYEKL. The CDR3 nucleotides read TGCGCCAGCAGCCAATATGGACAGAGCGAAAGCTCTGGAAACACCATATATTTT. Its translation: CASSQYGQSESSGNTIYF.

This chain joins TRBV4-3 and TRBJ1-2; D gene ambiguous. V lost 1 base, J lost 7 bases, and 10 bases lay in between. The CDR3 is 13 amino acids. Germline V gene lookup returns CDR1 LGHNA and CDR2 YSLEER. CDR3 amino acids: CASSQVSGSGYTF. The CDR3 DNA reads TGCGCCAGCAGCCAAGTATCAGGTTCTGGCTACACCTTC.

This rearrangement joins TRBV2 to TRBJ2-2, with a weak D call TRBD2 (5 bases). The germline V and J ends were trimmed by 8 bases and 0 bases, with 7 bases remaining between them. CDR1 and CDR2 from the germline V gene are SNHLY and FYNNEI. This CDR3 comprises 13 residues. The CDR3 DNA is TGTGCCAGCGGACTCGCGAACACCGGGGAGCTGTTTTTT. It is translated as CASGLANTGELFF. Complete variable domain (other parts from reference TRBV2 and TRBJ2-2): EPEVTQTPSHQVTQMGQEVILRCVPISNHLYFYWYRQILGQKVEFLVSFYNNEISEKSEIFDDQFSVERPDGSNFTLKIRSTKLEDSAMYFCASGLANTGELFFGEGSRLTVL.

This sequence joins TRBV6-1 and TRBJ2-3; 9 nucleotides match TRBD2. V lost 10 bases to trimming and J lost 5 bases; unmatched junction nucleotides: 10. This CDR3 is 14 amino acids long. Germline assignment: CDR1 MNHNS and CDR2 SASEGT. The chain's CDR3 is CATLAGSRGDTQYF. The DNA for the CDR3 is TGTGCCACCCTAGCGGGAAGCCGGGGAGATACGCAGTATTTT.

The CDR3 loop reads CASSPLTGVLYEQYF. In DNA form, the CDR3 reads TGTGCCAGTAGCCCCCTGACAGGGGTTCTCTACGAGCAGTACTTC. The chain links TRBV19 to TRBJ2-7; TRBD1 matches at 8 bases. Germline V gene data show CDR1 as LNHDA and CDR2 as SQIVND (reference sequence). This CDR3 region has 15 residues. The V segment lost 6 bases and the J segment 3 bases; nucleotides outside the gene matches: 10.

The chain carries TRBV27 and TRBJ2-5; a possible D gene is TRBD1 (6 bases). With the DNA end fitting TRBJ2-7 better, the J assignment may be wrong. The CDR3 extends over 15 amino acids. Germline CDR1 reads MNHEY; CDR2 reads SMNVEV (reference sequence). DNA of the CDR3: TGTGCCAGCGGGGACACTTCCCTTAGCTCCTACGAGCAGTACTTC. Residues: CASGDTSLSSYEQYF.

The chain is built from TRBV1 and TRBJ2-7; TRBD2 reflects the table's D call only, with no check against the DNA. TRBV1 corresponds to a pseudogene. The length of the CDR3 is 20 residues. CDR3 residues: CTSSHKTRTGGSPTVYEQYF. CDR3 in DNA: TGCACCAGCAGCCACAAGACCCGGACTGGCGGGAGCCCCACGGTTTACGAGCAGTACTTC.

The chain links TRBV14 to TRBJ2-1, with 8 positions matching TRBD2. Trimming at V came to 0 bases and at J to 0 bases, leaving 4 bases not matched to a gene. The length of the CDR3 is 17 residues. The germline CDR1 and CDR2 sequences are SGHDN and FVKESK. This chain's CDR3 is CASSQDASGRSYNEQFF. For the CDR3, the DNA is TGTGCCAGCAGCCAAGATGCTAGCGGGCGCTCCTACAATGAGCAGTTCTTC.

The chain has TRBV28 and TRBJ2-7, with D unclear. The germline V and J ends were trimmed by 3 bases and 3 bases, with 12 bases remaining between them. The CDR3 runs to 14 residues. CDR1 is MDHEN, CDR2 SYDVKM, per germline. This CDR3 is CASSFGPSFYEQYF. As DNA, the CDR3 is TGTGCCAGCAGTTTTGGGCCATCATTCTACGAGCAGTACTTC.